This is a list of T cell receptor beta chains from one sample in a study of blood T cell repertoires in COVID-19. Generated by immunoSEQ multiplex PCR, the TCRdb table keeps only in-frame clones and is missing some. The profile shows roughly 180,000 clones, approximately 80% of them singletons. The sequencing sample was made of peripheral blood. These receptors were obtained from a woman aged 50 to 60 with active or convalescent COVID-19. The CDR3 runs from the conserved cysteine through the conserved F or W. The D gene is left open where the match is weak. Clone size appears in some rows only: once, few, many, or a class for an expanded clone.

TRBD1 NA TRBJ1-5 TRBV6-5 TGTGCCAGCAGTAGGGGACAGGGGGACAATCAGCCCCAGCATTTT CASSRGQGDNQPQHF
TRBD2 once TRBJ2-7 TRBV6-5 TGTGCCAGCAGTTACTCGAATCTAGCGGGAGTCGAGCAGTACTTC CASSYSNLAGVEQYF
TRBD2 NA TRBJ2-1 TRBV7-2 TGTGCCAGCAGCCTAGATCTAGCGGGAGCCTACAATGAGCAGTTCTTC CASSLDLAGAYNEQFF
NA NA TRBJ2-3 TRBV11-2 TGTGCCAGCAGCCCGCGGGCTAACTTTGGACGCACAGATACGCAGTATTTT CASSPRANFGRTDTQYF
NA NA TRBJ2-5 TRBV7-9 TGTGCCAGCAGCTTCAACACGTACCAAGAGACCCAGTACTTC CASSFNTYQETQYF
TRBD2 NA TRBJ2-5 TRBV28 TGTGCCAGCAGTGAGGGACTAGCGGGAGGGCAGGAGACCCAGTACTTC CASSEGLAGGQETQYF
NA NA TRBJ1-1 TRBV19 TGTGCCAGTAGTCTGGACAGCCGGAACACTGAAGCTTTCTTT CASSLDSRNTEAFF
NA NA TRBJ2-5 TRBV20-1 TGCAGTGCTAGCTTAGTCGAGACCCAGTACTTC CSASLVETQYF
TRBD1 NA TRBJ2-2 TRBV27 TGTGCCAGCAGTTTTCCGGGACAGGGGAACACCGGGGAGCTGTTTTTT CASSFPGQGNTGELFF
TRBD1 NA TRBJ1-5 TRBV25-1 TGTGCCAGCAGTGGTGGACAGGTGGCTCAGCCCCAGCATTTT CASSGGQVAQPQHF
NA NA TRBJ2-7 TRBV24-1 TGTGCCACCAGTGAGTTGGGCAGGGAGCAGTACTTC CATSELGREQYF
TRBD1 NA TRBJ2-7 TRBV6-5 TGTGCCAGCAGAAACAGGGGGACCTCCTACGAGCAGTACTTC CASRNRGTSYEQYF
TRBD2 once TRBJ2-1 TRBV11-1 TGTGCCAGCAGCTTTAGCGGGACCGACTACAATGAGCAGTTCTTC CASSFSGTDYNEQFF
NA NA TRBJ1-2 TRBV5-6 TGTGCCAGCAGCCGGGCGGGGTACGTTGGGTACACCTTC CASSRAGYVGYTF
TRBD2 many TRBJ2-7 TRBV6-5 TGTGCCAGCAGTTACGGGGGACTAGGGACCTACGAGCAGTACTTC CASSYGGLGTYEQYF
TRBD1 NA TRBJ2-1 TRBV9 TGTGCCAGCAGCGCCCTCCCGTCTGGCAGGGGGCAGAACAATGAGCAGTTCTTC CASSALPSGRGQNNEQFF
TRBD1 NA TRBJ2-5 TRBV7-2 TGTGCCAGCAGCTTAGGGACAGGGACCCCAAAGAGTTGGGCCCAGTACTTC CASSLGTGTPKSWAQYF
NA many TRBJ2-1 TRBV4-3 TGCGCCAGCAGCCAAGGAGCTAGCGTCTCCTACAATGAGCAGTTCTTC CASSQGASVSYNEQFF
TRBD2 NA TRBJ2-5 TRBV6-2/TRBV6-3 TGTGCCAGCAGTGGCTCGTCTAGCGGGGGGGCCTGGGAGACCCAGTACTTC CASSGSSSGGAWETQYF
TRBD1 NA TRBJ2-3 TRBV28 TGTGCCAGCGGGGGTCAGGGGGAATTAGTGAGAGATACGCAGTATTTT CASGGQGELVRDTQYF
TRBD1 NA TRBJ1-6 TRBV7-9 TGTGCCAGCAGCTTACCGGGACAGGGTTCACCCCTCCACTTT CASSLPGQGSPLHF
NA NA TRBJ2-2 TRBV7-2 TGTGCCAGCAGCTTTGCCCAGGGTGGCACCGGGGAGCTGTTTTTT CASSFAQGGTGELFF
TRBD1 medium-sized TRBJ1-4 TRBV9 TGTGCCAGCAGCGGCACAGGGGGCGCGGTTGAAAAACTGTTTTTT CASSGTGGAVEKLFF
TRBD1 NA TRBJ1-6 TRBV30 TGTGCCTGGGGGACAGGGACACATTCACCCCTCCACTTT CAWGTGTHSPLHF
TRBD1 NA TRBJ2-1 TRBV27 TGTGCCAGCAGTTCAGACAGGGGTGTTGATATCTCCTACAATGAGCAGTTCTTC CASSSDRGVDISYNEQFF
TRBD2 NA TRBJ2-1 TRBV19 TGTGCCAGTAGCAAGGGTACTAGCGGGAAAACCTATGAGCAGTTCTTC CASSKGTSGKTYEQFF
TRBD2 NA TRBJ2-3 TRBV7-3 TGTGCCAGCAGCTTATACCCCGGACTAGCGGGGGCTAGCACAGATACGCAGTATTTT CASSLYPGLAGASTDTQYF
NA NA TRBJ1-1 TRBV6-2/TRBV6-3 TGTGCCAGCAGTGTCATACGAGGGTGGACTGAAGCTTTCTTT CASSVIRGWTEAFF
TRBD1 NA TRBJ1-5 TRBV30 TGTGCCTGGAGTGCCACAGGGGGCTGGGAGCCCCAGCATTTT CAWSATGGWEPQHF
NA NA TRBJ2-7 TRBV30 TGTGCCTGCCGGGGGGCCGGGAGGGAGCAGTACTTC CACRGAGREQYF
TRBD1 NA TRBJ1-2 TRBV18 TGTGCCAGCGCACGATCCGGGACAGGGGATGACTATGGCTACACCTTC CASARSGTGDDYGYTF
NA few TRBJ1-3 TRBV4-1 TGCGCCAGCAGCCCCGAGTTGATACCGAACACCATATATTTT CASSPELIPNTIYF
TRBD1 NA TRBJ1-1 TRBV7-2 TGTGCCAGCAGCTTAGAGAGGGCAGGGGGCCACTTGGCAGCTTTCTTT CASSLERAGGHLAAFF
NA NA TRBJ2-2 TRBV5-1 TGCGCCAGCAGCACGCGGGGCCAAACCCGGGAGCTGTTTTTT CASSTRGQTRELFF
NA NA TRBJ1-1 TRBV7-9 TGTGCCAGCAGCTTGGGAGTTCCAGGGAACACTGAAGCTTTCTTT CASSLGVPGNTEAFF
NA few TRBJ1-1 TRBV18 TGTGCCAGCTCACCACCGTCCCAGGCCGAAGCTTTCTTT CASSPPSQAEAFF
NA few TRBJ2-3 TRBV7-8 TGTGCCAGCAGCTTAGCAAGGGGGGATACGCAGTATTTT CASSLARGDTQYF
TRBD2 NA TRBJ2-7 TRBV25-1 TGTGCCAGCAGTAATATGGGAGGGGTGGGCGAGCAGTACTTC CASSNMGGVGEQYF
NA NA TRBJ1-5 TRBV25-1 TGTGCCAGCAGTCCTCAGTCAGGGCCTATTGGTCAGCCCCAGCATTTT CASSPQSGPIGQPQHF
TRBD2 NA TRBJ2-2 TRBV28 TGTGCCAGCAGTTTCCTCGGGCGGGAGGAAACCGGGGAGCTGTTTTTT CASSFLGREETGELFF
TRBD2 NA TRBJ2-7 TRBV28 TGTGCCAGCAGGGGGGGGAGACTAGCGGTAGGATACGAGCAGTACTTC CASRGGRLAVGYEQYF
NA NA TRBJ1-1 TRBV7-2 TGTGCCAGCACCGTTAATGGGGGCGAAGCTTTCTTT CASTVNGGEAFF
TRBD1 NA TRBJ1-6 TRBV2 TGTGCCAGCAATTGGGACAGTCAATCACCCCTCCACTTT CASNWDSQSPLHF
TRBD2 NA TRBJ2-1 TRBV7-2 TGTGCCAGCAGCCCTAGGAGCGGGGGGGCGGATGAGCAGTTCTTC CASSPRSGGADEQFF